The subject of this entry is one TCR beta chain. Its antigen is unidentified. These data come from a study of beta chain features in type 1 diabetes. One heparinised draw, averaging around 120 mL, was taken per donor. CD45RO/CCR7/CD25/CD127/CD95/CD27 sorting isolated CD4+ naive, central memory, regulatory and stem cell-like memory cells. The CDR3 has 14 amino acids. The V gene lost 5 bases and the J gene lost 8 bases, with 15 bases spanning the gap. Germline V gene data show CDR1 as KGHSH and CDR2 as LQKENI. The study, taken as a whole, reports: Fewer junction insertions and more nucleotide deletions appeared in type 1 diabetes patients. Across all four CD4+ subsets, people with type 1 diabetes showed modestly shorter TCRB CDR3s.

The sequenced template was cDNA made from the entire isolated RNA. Deep immunoSEQ sequencing covered naive, central memory and regulatory T cell samples. Assay used: immunoSEQ multiplex PCR; TCRdb lists only in-frame clones, some missing. The sample shows around 280,000 clones, about 15% of them seen only once. The J gene is TRBJ1-4, the V gene TRBV18, with D possibly matching TRBD1 (5 bases). The clonotype originates from a man between 18 and 35 years old with type 1 diabetes. Sequenced sample: naive CD4+ T cells from blood. The DNA of the CDR3 is TGTGCCAGCTCAGGGTCAGGACAAGCGGAAAAACTGTTTTTT. Its translation is CASSGSGQAEKLFF. Drawing the rest from reference TRBV18 and TRBJ1-4, the complete variable domain is NAGVMQNPRHLVRRRGQEARLRCSPMKGHSHVYWYRQLPEEGLKFMVYLQKENIIDESGMPKERFSAEFPKEGPSILRIQQVVRGDSAAYFCASSGSGQAEKLFFGSGTQLSVL.